This T cell receptor beta chain was captured by sequencing in a study of spatial heterogeneity in lung cancer. Study context: Samples came from 72 TRACERx patients with untreated early-stage lung cancer. Those follow-up PBMC samples that were available underwent sequencing, at a median interval of roughly two years following resection. The mean occurrence of each unique TCR and UMI combination in raw reads exceeded eight.

CDR3 size: 15 residues. The V gene's germline CDR1 is SGHDN and CDR2 FVKESK. The J segment lost 3 bases and the V segment lost 4 bases, leaving 4 bases of the junction unmatched. Noted time point: blood at routine non-recurrence follow-up after resection. Material for sequencing was whole RNA from tumor, nontumor lung or frozen PBMC, left unsorted. MiXCR, applied by TCRdb to the 5' RACE reads, yields one record per CDR3 protein. The top ten clones hold 35% to 45% of a sample with about 52,000 distinct CDR3 sequences, roughly 7.4% of them seen once. Sequences were derived from PBMCs, sampled at follow-up. The receptor comes from a female donor with early-stage non-small cell lung cancer. The genes are TRBV14 and TRBJ1-4, with 8 bases fitting TRBD1. CDR3 in DNA: TGTGCCAGCAGCCCCCGGGACAGGCCTAATGAAAAACTGTTTTTT. Its protein is CASSPRDRPNEKLFF.